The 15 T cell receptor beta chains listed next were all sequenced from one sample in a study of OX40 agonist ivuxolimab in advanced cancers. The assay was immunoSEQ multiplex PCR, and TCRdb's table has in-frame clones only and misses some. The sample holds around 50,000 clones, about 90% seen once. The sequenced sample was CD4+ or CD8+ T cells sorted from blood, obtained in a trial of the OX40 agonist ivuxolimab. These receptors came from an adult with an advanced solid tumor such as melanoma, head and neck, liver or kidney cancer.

This chain's CDR3 is CASRATGDYGYTF. CDR3 sequence (DNA): TGTGCCAGCAGGGCTACGGGAGACTATGGCTACACCTTC. The chain combines TRBV7-9 with TRBJ1-2; no clear D gene. This CDR3 is 13 amino acids long. CDR1 and CDR2 from the germline V gene are SEHNR and FQNEAQ (reference sequence). The V and J ends lost 6 bases and 3 bases respectively, with 11 bases between them. The full variable domain, with the rest looked up from reference TRBV7-9 and TRBJ1-2, is DTGVSQNPRHKITKRGQNVTFRCDPISEHNRLYWYRQTLGQGPEFLTYFQNEAQLEKSRLLSDRFSAERPKGSFSTLEIQRTEQGDSAMYLCASRATGDYGYTFGSGTRLTVV.

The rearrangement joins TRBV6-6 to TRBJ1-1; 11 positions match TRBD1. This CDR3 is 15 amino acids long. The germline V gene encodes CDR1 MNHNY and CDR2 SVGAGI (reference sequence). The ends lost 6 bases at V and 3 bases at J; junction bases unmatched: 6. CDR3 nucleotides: TGTGCCAGCAGGTCCGGACAGGGGGCCGACACTGAAGCTTTCTTT. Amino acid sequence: CASRSGQGADTEAFF.

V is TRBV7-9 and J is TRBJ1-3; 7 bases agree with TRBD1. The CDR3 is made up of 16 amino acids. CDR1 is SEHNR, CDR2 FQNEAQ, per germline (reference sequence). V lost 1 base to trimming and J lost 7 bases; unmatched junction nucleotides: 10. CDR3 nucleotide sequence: TGTGCCAGCAGCTTAGTCTTTTCGACAGGGTCGAACACCATATATTTT. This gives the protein CASSLVFSTGSNTIYF.

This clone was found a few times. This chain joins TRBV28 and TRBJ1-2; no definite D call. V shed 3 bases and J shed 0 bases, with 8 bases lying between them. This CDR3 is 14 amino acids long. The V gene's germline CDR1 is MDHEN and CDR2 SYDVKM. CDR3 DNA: TGTGCCAGCAGTTTGCTGGGAACTAACTATGGCTACACCTTC. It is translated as CASSLLGTNYGYTF.

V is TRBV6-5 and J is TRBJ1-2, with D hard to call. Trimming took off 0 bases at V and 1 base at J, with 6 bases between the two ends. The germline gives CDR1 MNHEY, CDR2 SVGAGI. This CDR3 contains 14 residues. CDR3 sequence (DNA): TGTGCCAGCAGTTACTCGACGGATAACTATGGCTACACCTTC. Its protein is CASSYSTDNYGYTF.

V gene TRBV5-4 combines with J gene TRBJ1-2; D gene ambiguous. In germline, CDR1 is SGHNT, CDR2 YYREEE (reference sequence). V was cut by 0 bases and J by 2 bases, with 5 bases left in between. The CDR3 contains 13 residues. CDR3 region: CASSLETNYGYTF. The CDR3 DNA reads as TGTGCCAGCAGCTTGGAAACCAACTATGGCTACACCTTC.

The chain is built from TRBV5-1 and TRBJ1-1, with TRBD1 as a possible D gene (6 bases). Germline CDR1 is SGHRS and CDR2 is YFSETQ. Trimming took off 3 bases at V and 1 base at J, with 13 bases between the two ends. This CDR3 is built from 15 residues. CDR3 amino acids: CASSYRTGTNTEAFF. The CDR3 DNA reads TGCGCCAGCAGCTACCGAACAGGGACGAACACTGAAGCTTTCTTT.

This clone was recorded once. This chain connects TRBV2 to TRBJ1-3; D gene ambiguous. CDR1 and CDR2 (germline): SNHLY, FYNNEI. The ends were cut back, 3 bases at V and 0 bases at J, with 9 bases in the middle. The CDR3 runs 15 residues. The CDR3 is CASSDHSFSGNTIYF. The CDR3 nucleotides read TGTGCCAGCAGTGATCACAGCTTCTCTGGAAACACCATATATTTT.

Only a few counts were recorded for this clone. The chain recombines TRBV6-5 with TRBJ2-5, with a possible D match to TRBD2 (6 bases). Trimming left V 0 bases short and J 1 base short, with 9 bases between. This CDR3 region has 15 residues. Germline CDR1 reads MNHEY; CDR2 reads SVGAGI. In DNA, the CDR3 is TGTGCCAGCAGTTACTCGATCGGGGGCCAAGAGACCCAGTACTTC. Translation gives CASSYSIGGQETQYF.

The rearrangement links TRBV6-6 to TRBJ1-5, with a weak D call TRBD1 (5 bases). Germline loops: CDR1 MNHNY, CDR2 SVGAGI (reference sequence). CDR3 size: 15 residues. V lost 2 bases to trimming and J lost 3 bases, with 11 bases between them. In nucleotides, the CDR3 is TGTGCCAGCAGTTACGGGGGAGGGGCCAATCAGCCCCAGCATTTT. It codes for CASSYGGGANQPQHF.

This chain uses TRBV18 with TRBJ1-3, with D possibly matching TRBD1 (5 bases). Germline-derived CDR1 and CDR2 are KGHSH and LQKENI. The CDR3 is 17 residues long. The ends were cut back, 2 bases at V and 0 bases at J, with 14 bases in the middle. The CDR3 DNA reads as TGTGCCAGCTCACCAGGGACCCTGATTTTCTCTGGAAACACCATATATTTT. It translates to CASSPGTLIFSGNTIYF.

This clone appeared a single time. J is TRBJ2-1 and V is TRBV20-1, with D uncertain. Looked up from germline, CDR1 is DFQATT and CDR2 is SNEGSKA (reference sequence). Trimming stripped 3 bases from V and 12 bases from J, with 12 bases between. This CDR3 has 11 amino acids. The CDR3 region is CSARDLGLQFF. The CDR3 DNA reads TGCAGTGCTAGGGACCTAGGTTTGCAGTTCTTC.

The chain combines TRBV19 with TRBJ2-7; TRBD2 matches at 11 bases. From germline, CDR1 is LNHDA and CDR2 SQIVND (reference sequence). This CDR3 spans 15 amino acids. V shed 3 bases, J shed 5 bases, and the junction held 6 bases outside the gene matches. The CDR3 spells CASSISGTSGNEQYF. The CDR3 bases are TGTGCCAGTAGTATCTCCGGGACTAGCGGAAACGAGCAGTACTTC.

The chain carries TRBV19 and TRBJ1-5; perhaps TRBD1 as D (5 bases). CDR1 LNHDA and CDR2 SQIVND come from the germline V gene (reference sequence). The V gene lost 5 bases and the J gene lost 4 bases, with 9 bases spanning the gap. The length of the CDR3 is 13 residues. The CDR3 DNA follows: TGTGCCAGTAGTGACAGAATAAATCAGCCCCAGCATTTT. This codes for CASSDRINQPQHF.

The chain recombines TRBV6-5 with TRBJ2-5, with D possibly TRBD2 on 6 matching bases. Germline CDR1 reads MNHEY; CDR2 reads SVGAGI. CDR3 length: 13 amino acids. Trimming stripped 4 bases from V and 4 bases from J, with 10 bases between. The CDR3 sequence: CASSWDSGETQYF. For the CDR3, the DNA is TGTGCCAGCAGTTGGGACTCGGGAGAGACCCAGTACTTC.